The 29 T cell receptor beta chains presented below share a single source sample, sequenced in a study of beta chain features in type 1 diabetes. The isolated RNA, all of it, was reverse transcribed, so expressed TCRB transcripts were what got sequenced. Profiling relied on immunoSEQ multiplex PCR, and the TCRdb table lists in-frame clones only, not all of them. The data contain about 350,000 clones, around a fifth of them singletons. The sequencing sample was made of naive CD4+ T cells from blood. These receptors came from a woman under 30 in good health.

This sequence joins TRBV18 and TRBJ1-5, with D possibly being TRBD1 (5 bases). Trimming cost V 0 bases and J 9 bases, with 21 bases left between them. CDR3 size: 17 residues. Per germline, CDR1 KGHSH and CDR2 LQKENI. The CDR3 DNA follows: TGTGCCAGCTCACCACCAAATTTACCTAGGCAGGGCGGGCCCCAGCATTTT. Translation gives CASSPPNLPRQGGPQHF.

The table lists this clone with a few counts. The V call is TRBV30, the J call TRBJ1-2; D gene unclear. CDR1 is GTSNPN and CDR2 is SVGIG in the germline V gene (reference sequence). V lost 3 bases, J lost 2 bases, and 22 bases lay in between. The CDR3 has 17 amino acids. The CDR3, as DNA: TGTGCCTGGAGAAGAATTAGGAAAGGGCCTAGCAACTATGGCTACACCTTC. Amino acids: CAWRRIRKGPSNYGYTF.

The table lists this clone with a few counts. V is TRBV2 and J is TRBJ1-1; 7 bases are shared with TRBD1. The CDR3 length is 14 residues. J was trimmed by 5 bases and V by 6 bases; bases with no gene match: 9. CDR1 and CDR2 (germline): SNHLY, FYNNEI. This CDR3 reads CASRQGRTGTEAFF. As DNA, the CDR3 is TGTGCCAGCAGACAGGGGCGGACGGGGACTGAAGCTTTCTTT. Drawing the rest from reference TRBV2 and TRBJ1-1, the complete variable domain is EPEVTQTPSHQVTQMGQEVILRCVPISNHLYFYWYRQILGQKVEFLVSFYNNEISEKSEIFDDQFSVERPDGSNFTLKIRSTKLEDSAMYFCASRQGRTGTEAFFGQGTRLTVV.

This clone occurred a few times. The CDR3 nucleotides are TGTGCCTGGACGGACAGGGGGAACGGAAAACTGTTTTTT. Translating it yields CAWTDRGNGKLFF. V usage is TRBV30 and J usage is TRBJ1-4; 10 bases are a match to TRBD1. The V gene's germline CDR1 is GTSNPN and CDR2 SVGIG (reference sequence). The CDR3 totals 13 residues. Germline trimming cut 4 bases from V and 10 bases from J; bases unmatched to any gene: 6. The whole variable domain, remainder taken from reference TRBV30 and TRBJ1-4, is SQTIHQWPATLVQPVGSPLSLECTVEGTSNPNLYWYRQAAGRGLQLLFYSVGIGQISSEVPQNLSASRPQDRQFILSSKKLLLSDSGFYLCAWTDRGNGKLFFGSGTQLSVL.

The sample holds a few counts of this clone. The J gene is TRBJ2-7, the V gene TRBV25-1, with 7 bases lining up with TRBD2. The V and J ends lost 1 base and 1 base, in that order; junction bases with no gene match: 4. Germline CDR1 is MGHDK and CDR2 is SYGVNS. The CDR3 sequence is 15 residues long. CDR3 region: CASSESGTKSYEQYF. CDR3 DNA sequence: TGTGCCAGCAGTGAATCAGGGACTAAATCCTACGAGCAGTACTTC.

This clone was seen a handful of times. Different DNA sequences within this sample yield the same CDR3. The chain joins TRBV5-1 to TRBJ2-1; 13 nucleotides align to TRBD2. The CDR3 has 14 amino acids. The V segment lost 10 bases and the J segment 7 bases; nucleotides outside the gene matches: 8. CDR1 SGHRS and CDR2 YFSETQ come from the germline V gene. DNA for the CDR3: TGCGCCTCCTCGTCGGGACTAGCGGGAAATGAGCAGTTCTTC. Protein sequence: CASSSGLAGNEQFF. Full variable domain (outside the CDR3, taken from reference TRBV5-1 and TRBJ2-1): KAGVTQTPRYLIKTRGQQVTLSCSPISGHRSVSWYQQTPGQGLQFLFEYFSETQRNKGNFPGRFSGRQFSNSRSEMNVSTLELGDSALYLCASSSGLAGNEQFFGPGTRLTVL.

This clone was seen a handful of times. The chain carries TRBV30 and TRBJ2-1; 9 bases are a match to TRBD2. CDR3 length: 16 amino acids. In germline, CDR1 is GTSNPN, CDR2 SVGIG (reference sequence). V shed 5 bases and J 2 bases; nucleotides not matched to a gene: 10. The CDR3 spells CAWRRGGFEAYNEQFF. CDR3 DNA: TGTGCCTGGCGGCGGGGGGGCTTCGAGGCCTACAATGAGCAGTTCTTC.

V usage is TRBV27 and J usage is TRBJ1-1; no clear D gene. The CDR3 is made up of 11 amino acids. V lost 5 bases, J lost 2 bases, and 3 bases lay in between. Germline CDR1 is MNHEY and CDR2 is SMNVEV (reference sequence). CDR3: CASSSNTEAFF. The CDR3 DNA reads as TGTGCCAGCAGTAGCAACACTGAAGCTTTCTTT.

The V gene is TRBV30, the J gene TRBJ1-6; D gene ambiguous. This CDR3 has 14 residues. The germline CDR1 and CDR2 sequences are GTSNPN and SVGIG (reference sequence). Trimming cost V 7 bases and J 0 bases, with 10 bases left between them. The CDR3 DNA reads as TGTGCCTTAGGACTGAGCTCCTATAATTCACCCCTCCACTTT. This encodes CALGLSSYNSPLHF.

This clone was found a few times. The CDR3 here is CASSINRAIDTQYF. The CDR3 nucleotides read TGTGCCAGTAGTATAAACAGGGCGATAGATACGCAGTATTTT. This chain joins TRBV19 and TRBJ2-3; possible D gene TRBD1, 6 bases. The CDR3 is made up of 14 amino acids. CDR1 LNHDA and CDR2 SQIVND come from the germline V gene (reference sequence). The germline V and J ends were trimmed by 2 bases and 5 bases, with 11 bases remaining between them.

A few counts support this clone. The chain links TRBV9 to TRBJ2-1; D may be TRBD2 (6 bases). Germline CDR1 reads SGDLS; CDR2 reads YYNGEE. The CDR3 runs 14 residues. Between the trimmed V and J ends, which lost 0 bases and 4 bases, there was a span of 8 bases. The CDR3 here is CASSVAGEYNEQFF. The CDR3, as DNA: TGTGCCAGCAGCGTAGCGGGGGAGTACAATGAGCAGTTCTTC.

V is TRBV5-1 and J is TRBJ2-5; TRBD2 agrees at 7 bases. Germline V gene lookup returns CDR1 SGHRS and CDR2 YFSETQ. This CDR3 comprises 14 residues. With 3 bases clipped from V and 4 bases from J, the junction kept 6 bases outside the gene matches. The CDR3 loop is CASSSGTIGETQYF. CDR3 sequence (DNA): TGCGCCAGCAGCTCGGGGACTATCGGAGAGACCCAGTACTTC. Combining the CDR3 with reference TRBV5-1 and TRBJ2-5 gives the whole variable domain KAGVTQTPRYLIKTRGQQVTLSCSPISGHRSVSWYQQTPGQGLQFLFEYFSETQRNKGNFPGRFSGRQFSNSRSEMNVSTLELGDSALYLCASSSGTIGETQYFGPGTRLLVL.

This clone was detected a few times. The CDR3 bases are TGTGCCAGCAGCTCCTCAGGGAACTCTGGGGCCAACGTCCTGACTTTC. This sequence encodes CASSSSGNSGANVLTF. The V gene is TRBV7-2, the J gene TRBJ2-6; D might be TRBD1 (5 bases). The CDR3 runs 16 residues. V lost 4 bases and J lost 0, with 10 bases in between. CDR1 and CDR2 from the germline V gene are SGHTA and FQGNSA.

The gene calls are TRBV18 and TRBJ2-1, with D possibly matching TRBD1 (5 bases). Germline lookup yields CDR1 KGHSH and CDR2 LQKENI. Trimming left V 1 base short and J 3 bases short, with 19 bases between. The CDR3 length is 18 residues. The CDR3 region is CASSPQSVFRVSYNEQFF. DNA of the CDR3: TGTGCCAGCTCACCACAATCGGTCTTCAGGGTGAGCTACAATGAGCAGTTCTTC.

The genes are TRBV9 and TRBJ1-4, with TRBD1 matching 7 bases. Trimming at V came to 3 bases and at J to 7 bases, leaving 12 bases not matched to a gene. The CDR3 runs to 16 residues. Looked up from germline, CDR1 is SGDLS and CDR2 is YYNGEE. CDR3: CASSASPQGEIEKLFF. The DNA for the CDR3 is TGTGCCAGCAGCGCTTCGCCCCAGGGGGAAATTGAAAAACTGTTTTTT.

The V gene is TRBV5-4, the J gene TRBJ2-5; 7 bases line up with TRBD2. The CDR3 consists of 14 residues. Per the germline V gene, CDR1 is SGHNT and CDR2 is YYREEE (reference sequence). J gave up 3 bases and V 1 base, and 3 bases lay outside the gene matches. CDR3 sequence (DNA): TGTGCCAGCAGCTTGCCGCTAGCGGAAGAGACCCAGTACTTC. The encoded protein is CASSLPLAEETQYF.

The V and J genes are TRBV9 and TRBJ2-6; 10 nucleotides line up with TRBD1. Trimming removed 3 bases from V and 1 base from J; junction bases left unmatched: 1. Germline assignment: CDR1 SGDLS and CDR2 YYNGEE. The CDR3 length is 16 residues. CDR3 nucleotides: TGTGCCAGCAGCGCGGGACAGGGGTCTGGGGCCAACGTCCTGACTTTC. The encoded protein is CASSAGQGSGANVLTF.

In this sample, this clone turned up a few times. The rearrangement uses TRBV15 and TRBJ2-3, with D unclear. The CDR3 has 14 amino acids. Germline assignment: CDR1 LNHNV and CDR2 YYDKDF (reference sequence). V lost 0 bases and J 3 bases, leaving 7 bases between the germline ends. The CDR3 loop is CATSRDLATDTQYF. CDR3 in DNA: TGTGCCACCAGCAGAGATTTAGCTACAGATACGCAGTATTTT.

CDR3: CSVAGRANQETQYF. The CDR3 nucleotides are TGCAGCGTTGCGGGCAGGGCGAACCAAGAGACCCAGTACTTC. This sequence joins TRBV29-1 and TRBJ2-5, with D perhaps matching TRBD1 (5 bases). The V gene lost 4 bases and the J gene lost 0 bases, with 12 bases spanning the gap. The CDR3 is made up of 14 amino acids. Germline values: CDR1 SQVTM, CDR2 ANQGSEA.

The chain links TRBV15 to TRBJ2-7; 10 nucleotides align to TRBD1. CDR3 length: 13 residues. Germline assignment: CDR1 LNHNV and CDR2 YYDKDF (reference sequence). The V segment lost 6 bases and the J segment 5 bases; nucleotides outside the gene matches: 4. In DNA form, the CDR3 reads TGTGCCACCAGGATAGGACAGGGGGACGAGCAGTACTTC. Its protein product is CATRIGQGDEQYF.

This clone was counted only a few times. The rearrangement uses TRBV5-8 and TRBJ2-7; 9 nucleotides line up with TRBD1. The CDR3 runs 16 residues. Unmatched junction bases numbered 6, after V lost 0 bases and J lost 2 bases. Germline V gives CDR1 SGHTS, CDR2 YDEGEE. CDR3 in DNA: TGTGCCAGCAGCTTGGGGACCGGGACAGGGACCTACGAGCAGTACTTC. The encoded protein is CASSLGTGTGTYEQYF.

This clone was seen only a few times. V usage is TRBV7-9 and J usage is TRBJ2-1; 10 bases map to TRBD2. J lost 6 bases, V lost 1 base, and 9 bases had no gene match. Looked up from germline, CDR1 is SEHNR and CDR2 is FQNEAQ (reference sequence). CDR3 length: 17 residues. CDR3 residues: CASSLVPTSGLGNEQFF. In DNA form, the CDR3 reads TGTGCCAGCAGCTTAGTCCCGACTAGCGGGCTAGGCAATGAGCAGTTCTTC.

This clone was recorded a few times. The chain recombines TRBV2 with TRBJ2-7, with 9 nucleotides matching TRBD2. Germline CDR1 and CDR2: SNHLY and FYNNEI. The CDR3 spans 13 residues. With V trimmed by 6 bases and J by 8 bases, 8 bases remained unmatched. The CDR3 sequence is CASRAGTSPQQYF. The CDR3 nucleotides read TGTGCCAGCAGGGCGGGGACTAGCCCTCAGCAGTACTTC.

This CDR3 reads CASSLTGEGNQPQHF. CDR3 coding DNA: TGCGCCAGCAGCTTGACAGGGGAAGGCAATCAGCCCCAGCATTTT. The rearrangement uses TRBV5-1 and TRBJ1-5, with TRBD1 matching 7 bases. V lost 1 base, J lost 2 bases, and 3 bases stayed unmatched. In germline, CDR1 is SGHRS, CDR2 YFSETQ. The CDR3 loop spans 15 amino acids.

The chain combines TRBV5-1 with TRBJ2-1; the match to TRBD2 covers 13 bases. Losses at the gene ends were 4 bases for V and 15 bases for J; bases not matched to a gene: 13. The CDR3 totals 15 residues. CDR1 and CDR2 (germline): SGHRS, YFSETQ. The DNA of the CDR3 is TGCGCCAGCAGCCCAAACGGACTAGCGGGGGACAGTGCGTTCTTC. This translates into CASSPNGLAGDSAFF.

This clone appeared once. The rearrangement joins TRBV19 to TRBJ1-5; maybe TRBD1 (5 bases). The length of the CDR3 is 12 residues. The V gene lost 6 bases and the J gene lost 5 bases, with 8 bases spanning the gap. In germline, CDR1 is LNHDA, CDR2 SQIVND (reference sequence). The CDR3 region is CASSRVDQPQHF. The CDR3 coding sequence is TGTGCCAGTAGCAGGGTTGATCAGCCCCAGCATTTT.

This sequence joins TRBV30 and TRBJ2-5, with D hard to call. With 0 bases removed from V and 5 bases from J, the gap between germline ends came to 7 bases. The CDR3 is 12 residues long. Per germline, CDR1 GTSNPN and CDR2 SVGIG (reference sequence). The CDR3: CAWSVQAETQYF. In DNA, the CDR3 is TGTGCCTGGAGTGTACAAGCGGAGACCCAGTACTTC.

This clone showed up just a few times. The chain carries TRBV5-7 and TRBJ2-7, with 12 bases fitting TRBD2. TRBV5-7 is placed among ORFs of uncertain function. The CDR3 has 18 residues. Germline trimming cut 4 bases from V and 3 bases from J; bases unmatched to any gene: 14. CDR3 loop: CASSNRTSGVTSGYEQYF. Written as DNA, the CDR3 is TGTGCCAGCAGCAACCGGACTAGCGGGGTTACCTCGGGCTACGAGCAGTACTTC.

This clone was counted between two and nine times. The V and J genes are TRBV30 and TRBJ2-7; 7 bases line up with TRBD1. Germline trimming cut 5 bases from V and 2 bases from J; bases unmatched to any gene: 6. The CDR3 length is 13 residues. Germline CDR1 and CDR2: GTSNPN and SVGIG (reference sequence). The CDR3 sequence is CAWDRQGPYEQYF. In nucleotides, the CDR3 is TGTGCCTGGGACCGACAGGGTCCCTACGAGCAGTACTTC.